Listed below are T cell receptor beta chains from one sample, sequenced in a study of a mutant IDH1 vaccine in newly diagnosed glioma. No antigen is known for these receptors. Produced via immunoSEQ multiplex PCR; TCRdb's table is partial and in-frame only. The table lists tens of thousands of clones, approximately 65% of them singletons. Specimen: peripheral blood mononuclear cells (PBMCs), collected from a glioma patient whose treatment included an IDH1 peptide vaccine. Source of these receptors: a man aged 35-49 years with glioma. Some clones in this sample may be carry-over from other donors' samples. The CDR3 runs from the conserved cysteine through the conserved F or W. A D gene is named only where the DNA matches it firmly. The size entry is marked missing in some rows and otherwise reads once, few, many or a size class.

>.|TRBD1|TRBJ1-2|15|TRBV19
CASSKTGAQGYGYTF
TGTGCCAGTAGTAAAACAGGGGCCCAAGGCTATGGCTACACCTTC
>.|.|TRBJ2-7|14|TRBV6-5
CASSARYGAYEQYF
TGTGCCAGCAGTGCACGGTACGGAGCCTACGAGCAGTACTTC
>few|TRBD2|TRBJ2-2|19|TRBV7-3
CASSAPLSSGGLNTGELFF
TGTGCCAGCAGCGCCCCTCTTTCTAGCGGGGGCTTAAACACCGGGGAGCTGTTTTTT
>.|TRBD2|TRBJ2-1|17|TRBV18
CASSPASGGARLGEQFF
TGTGCCAGCTCACCAGCCAGCGGGGGGGCCAGGTTAGGTGAGCAGTTCTTC
>once|TRBD1|TRBJ1-1|15|TRBV7-2
CASSLVTGGVTEAFF
TGTGCCAGCAGCTTAGTAACAGGGGGGGTTACTGAAGCTTTCTTT
>.|TRBD1|TRBJ1-2|16|TRBV4-2
CASSQAGQGANYGYTF
TGTGCCAGCAGCCAAGCAGGACAGGGGGCTAACTATGGCTACACCTTC
>.|TRBD1|TRBJ1-1|14|TRBV7-9
CASSRQGMNTEAFF
TGTGCCAGCAGCCGACAGGGGATGAACACTGAAGCTTTCTTT
>few|TRBD2|TRBJ2-3|16|TRBV6-5
CASSYGTSGGADTQYF
TGTGCCAGCAGTTACGGGACTAGCGGGGGGGCAGATACGCAGTATTTT
>.|TRBD2|TRBJ2-7|15|TRBV5-1
CASSLGGTSGNEQYF
TGCGCCAGCAGCTTGGGGGGGACTAGCGGCAACGAGCAGTACTTC
>.|.|TRBJ2-7|17|TRBV15
CATSSVPSVGPSYEQYF
TGTGCCACCAGCAGCGTACCAAGCGTTGGTCCCTCCTACGAGCAGTACTTC
>.|.|TRBJ2-7|13|TRBV29-1
CSVGLDRSYEQYF
TGCAGCGTCGGACTGGACCGCTCCTACGAGCAGTACTTC
>.|TRBD1|TRBJ1-4|14|TRBV30
CAWSRGQGDEKLFF
TGTGCCTGGAGTAGGGGACAGGGAGATGAAAAACTGTTTTTT
>few|TRBD2|TRBJ2-1|13|TRBV6-5
CASTPSGSNEQFF
TGTGCCAGCACCCCTAGCGGGAGCAATGAGCAGTTCTTC
>once|.|TRBJ2-2|13|TRBV7-2
CASRTGQTGELFF
TGTGCCAGCAGAACTGGACAAACCGGGGAGCTGTTTTTT
>.|.|TRBJ1-4|12|TRBV4-1
CASSQEAEKLFF
TGCGCCAGCAGCCAAGAGGCGGAAAAACTGTTTTTT
>.|.|TRBJ1-5|15|TRBV5-1
CASSLARLFNQPQHF
TGCGCCAGCAGCTTGGCTCGATTATTTAATCAGCCCCAGCATTTT